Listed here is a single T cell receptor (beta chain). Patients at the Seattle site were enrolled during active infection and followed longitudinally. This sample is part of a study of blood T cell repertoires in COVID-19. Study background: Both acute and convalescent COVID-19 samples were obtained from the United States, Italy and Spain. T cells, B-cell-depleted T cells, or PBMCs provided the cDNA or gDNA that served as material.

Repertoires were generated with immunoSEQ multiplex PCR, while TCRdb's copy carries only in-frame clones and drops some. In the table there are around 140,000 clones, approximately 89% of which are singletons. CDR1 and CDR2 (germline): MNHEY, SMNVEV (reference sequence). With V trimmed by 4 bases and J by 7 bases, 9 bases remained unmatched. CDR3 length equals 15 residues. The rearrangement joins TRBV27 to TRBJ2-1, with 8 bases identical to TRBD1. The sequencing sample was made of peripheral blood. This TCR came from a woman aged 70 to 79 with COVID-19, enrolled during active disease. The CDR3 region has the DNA TGTGCCAGCAGTTCGGGACAGGTTGGGGGGAATGAGCAGTTCTTC. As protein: CASSSGQVGGNEQFF.